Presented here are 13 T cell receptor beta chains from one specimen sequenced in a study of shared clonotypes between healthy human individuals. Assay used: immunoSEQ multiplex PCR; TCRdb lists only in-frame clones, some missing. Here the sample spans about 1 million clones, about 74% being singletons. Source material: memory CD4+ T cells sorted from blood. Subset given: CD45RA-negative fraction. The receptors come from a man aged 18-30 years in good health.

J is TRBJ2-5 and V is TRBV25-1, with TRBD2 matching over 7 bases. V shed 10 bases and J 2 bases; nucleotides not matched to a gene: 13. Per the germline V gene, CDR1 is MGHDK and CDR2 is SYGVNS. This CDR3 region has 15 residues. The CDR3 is CATKPAGEGQETQYF. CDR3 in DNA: TGTGCCACCAAGCCCGCGGGGGAGGGACAAGAGACCCAGTACTTC. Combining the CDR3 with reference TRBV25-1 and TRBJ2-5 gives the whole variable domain EADIYQTPRYLVIGTGKKITLECSQTMGHDKMYWYQQDPGMELHLIHYSYGVNSTEKGDLSSESTVSRIRTEHFPLTLESARPSHTSQYLCATKPAGEGQETQYFGPGTRLLVL.

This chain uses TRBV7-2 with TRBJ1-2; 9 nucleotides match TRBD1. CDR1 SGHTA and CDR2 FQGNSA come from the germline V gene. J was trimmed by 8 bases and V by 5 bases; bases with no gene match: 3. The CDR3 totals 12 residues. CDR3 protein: CASSPGTGGYTF. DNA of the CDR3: TGTGCCAGCAGCCCCGGGACAGGGGGCTACACCTTC. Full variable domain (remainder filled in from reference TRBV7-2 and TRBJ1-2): GAGVSQSPSNKVTEKGKDVELRCDPISGHTALYWYRQSLGQGLEFLIYFQGNSAPDKSGLPSDRFSAERTGGSVSTLTIQRTQQEDSAVYLCASSPGTGGYTFGSGTRLTVV.

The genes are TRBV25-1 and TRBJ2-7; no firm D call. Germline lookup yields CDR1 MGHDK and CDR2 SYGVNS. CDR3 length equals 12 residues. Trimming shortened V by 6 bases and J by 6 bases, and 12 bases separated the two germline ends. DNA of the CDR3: TGTGCCAGCAGCCCCGACGGAATCGAGCAGTACTTC. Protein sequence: CASSPDGIEQYF.

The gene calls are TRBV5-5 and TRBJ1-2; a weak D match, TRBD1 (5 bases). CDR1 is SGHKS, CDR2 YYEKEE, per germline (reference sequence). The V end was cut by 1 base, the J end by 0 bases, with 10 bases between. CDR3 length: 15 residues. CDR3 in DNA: TGTGCCAGCAGCTTGAGAGACAGCACTAACTATGGCTACACCTTC. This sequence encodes CASSLRDSTNYGYTF.

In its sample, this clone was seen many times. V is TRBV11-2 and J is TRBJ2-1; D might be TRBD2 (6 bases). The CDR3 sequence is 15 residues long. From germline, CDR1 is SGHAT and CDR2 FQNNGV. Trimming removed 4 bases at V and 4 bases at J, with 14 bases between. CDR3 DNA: TGTGCCAGCAGCTCAAAGTCGGCGGGGTACAATGAGCAGTTCTTC. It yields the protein CASSSKSAGYNEQFF.

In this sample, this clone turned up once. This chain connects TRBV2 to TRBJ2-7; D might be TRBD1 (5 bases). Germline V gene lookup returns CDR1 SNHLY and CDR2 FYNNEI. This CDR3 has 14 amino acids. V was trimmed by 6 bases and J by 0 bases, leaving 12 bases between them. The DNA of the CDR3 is TGTGCCAGCAGGGCCAGGGATAACTCCTACGAGCAGTACTTC. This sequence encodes CASRARDNSYEQYF. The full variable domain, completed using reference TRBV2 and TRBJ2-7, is EPEVTQTPSHQVTQMGQEVILRCVPISNHLYFYWYRQILGQKVEFLVSFYNNEISEKSEIFDDQFSVERPDGSNFTLKIRSTKLEDSAMYFCASRARDNSYEQYFGPGTRLTVT.

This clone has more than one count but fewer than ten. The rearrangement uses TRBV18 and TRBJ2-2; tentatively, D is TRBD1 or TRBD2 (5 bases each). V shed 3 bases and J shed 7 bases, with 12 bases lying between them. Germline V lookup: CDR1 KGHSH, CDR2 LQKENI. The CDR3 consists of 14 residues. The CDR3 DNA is TGTGCCAGCTCACCTGGGACCCAGCACGGGGAGCTGTTTTTT. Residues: CASSPGTQHGELFF.

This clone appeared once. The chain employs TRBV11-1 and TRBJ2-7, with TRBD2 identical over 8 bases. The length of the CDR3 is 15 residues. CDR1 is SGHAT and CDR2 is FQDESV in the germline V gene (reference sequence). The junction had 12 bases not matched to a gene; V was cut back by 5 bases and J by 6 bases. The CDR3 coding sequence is TGTGCCAGCAGCGTAGGAGGACTAGCAGTAAGCGAGCAGTACTTC. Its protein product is CASSVGGLAVSEQYF. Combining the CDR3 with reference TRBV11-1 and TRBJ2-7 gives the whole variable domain EAEVAQSPRYKITEKSQAVAFWCDPISGHATLYWYRQILGQGPELLVQFQDESVVDDSQLPKDRFSAERLKGVDSTLKIQPAELGDSAMYLCASSVGGLAVSEQYFGPGTRLTVT.

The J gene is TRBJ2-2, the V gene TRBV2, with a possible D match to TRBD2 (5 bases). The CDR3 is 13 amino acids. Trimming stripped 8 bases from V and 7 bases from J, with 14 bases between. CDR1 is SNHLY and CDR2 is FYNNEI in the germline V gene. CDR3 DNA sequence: TGTGCCAGCGGAGGACTTCCAGGCGGGGAGCTGTTTTTT. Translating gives CASGGLPGGELFF.

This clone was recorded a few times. CDR3 amino acids: CASNFDGDTGELFF. The CDR3 bases are TGTGCCAGCAACTTCGACGGGGACACCGGGGAGCTGTTTTTT. The J gene is TRBJ2-2, the V gene TRBV6-1, with D perhaps matching TRBD2 (5 bases). Trimming pared 7 bases from V and 3 bases from J, leaving 12 bases between. Germline assignment: CDR1 MNHNS and CDR2 SASEGT. This CDR3 has 14 residues.

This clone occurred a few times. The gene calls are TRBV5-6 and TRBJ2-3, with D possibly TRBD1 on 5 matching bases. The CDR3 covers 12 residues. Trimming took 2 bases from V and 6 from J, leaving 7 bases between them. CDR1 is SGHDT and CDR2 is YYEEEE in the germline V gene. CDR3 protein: CASSFGADTQYF. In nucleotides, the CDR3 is TGTGCCAGCAGCTTTGGGGCGGATACGCAGTATTTT.

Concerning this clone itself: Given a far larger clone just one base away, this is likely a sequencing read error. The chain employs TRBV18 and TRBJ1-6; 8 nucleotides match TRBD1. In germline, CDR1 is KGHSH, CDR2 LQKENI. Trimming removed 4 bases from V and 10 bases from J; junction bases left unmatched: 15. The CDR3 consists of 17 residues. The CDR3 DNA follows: TGTGCCAGCTCACTCAGCGACAGGGGAAAGGTGCGGTCACCCCTCCACTTT. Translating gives CASSLSDRGKVRSPLHF.

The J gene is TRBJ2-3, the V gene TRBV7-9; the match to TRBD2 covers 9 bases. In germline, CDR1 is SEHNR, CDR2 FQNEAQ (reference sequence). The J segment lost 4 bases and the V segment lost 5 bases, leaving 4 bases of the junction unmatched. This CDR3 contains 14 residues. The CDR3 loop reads CASSPGLASDTQYF. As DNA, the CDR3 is TGTGCCAGCAGCCCTGGACTAGCGTCAGATACGCAGTATTTT.